This TCR beta chain is from a study of graft-versus-host responses after intestinal transplantation (dated by TCRdb to the early 2020s). In the study overall: Multivisceral, liver-intestinal, or isolated intestinal transplants were received by the recipients. All recipients received anti-thymocyte globulin induction followed by maintenance tacrolimus and steroids for two to four years. Bulk TCR-beta CDR3 sequencing was used to track graft-versus-host and host-versus-graft alloreactive T cell clones in the graft, circulation and bone marrow after intestinal transplantation. Alloreactive clones were identified by sequencing pre-transplant mixed lymphocyte reaction products and comparing them with unstimulated pre-transplant donor and recipient T cells. Of the approximately 24 intestinal transplant recipients enrolled in the cohort, one of whom was a retransplant, 3 patients without pretransplant specimens were excluded. A peak of at least 4% donor T cells among recipient peripheral blood mononuclear cells was the definition used for donor T cell macrochimerism. Rather than going through the commercial service, samples from a few later patients were sequenced in-house on an Illumina MiSeq and processed with MiXCR.

CDR1 is given as SGHRS and CDR2 as YFSETQ, both from the germline V gene. Counted from cysteine to phenylalanine, this CDR3 has 14 amino acids. The read is trimmed to its CDR3 DNA, 42 bases read in frame from base 1. Points the paper makes about the study in general: GvH clones were detected in recipient bone marrow, and some appeared earlier in ileal mucosa or blood, consistent with an intestinal mucosal origin. Conclusions were limited by the relatively low number and heterogeneity of intestinal transplant patients. Patients with donor T cell macrochimerism had high GvH to HvG T cell clonal ratios in their allografts. Peak levels of circulating GvH clones were associated with declines in HvG clones early after transplant.

Of note for this clone: No antigen is known for it. The record has no base qualities; no much larger clone is one base away.

The library came from the immunoSEQ multiplex PCR assay. Adaptive Biotechnologies carried out high-throughput TCR-beta CDR3 sequencing of genomic DNA for most patients. In the source study's methods: Adaptive's ImmunoSEQ software was the source of the TCR sequencing data for 15 to 20 patients, while three other patients were processed with MiXCR and VDJtools. CDR3 nucleotide sequences shared by donor and recipient were removed because the origin of these sequences could not be assigned. To count as alloreactive, a clone needed at least 2-fold expansion over unstimulated cells and a minimum CFSE-low frequency of 0.002% (template counts) or 0.001% (read counts). Clones were considered mappable if detected in sequenced pre-transplant spleen, lymph node, or MLR CFSE-low populations of the donor or recipient. The cumulative frequency of alloreactive clones was calculated as a percentage of all sequences, weighted by copy number. This is the immuneACCESS table as TCRdb keeps it, with only in-frame sequences that have V and J called. A part of the clones is gone; compared with another copy, unresolved V genes explain less than half, and the rest is unexplained. V and J calls and clone size come straight from that table; D and trimming were deduced from the DNA. The sample table lists about 15,000 clones, approximately 62% of them with a count of one. The ten largest clones represent 9.5% to 15% of the sample.

Intraepithelial and lamina propria lymphocytes were isolated from graft specimens using dithiothreitol, EDTA incubations and collagenase D digestion. Serial intestinal graft biopsy specimens collected up to 600 days after transplant underwent bulk TCR-beta sequencing. The V and J genes are TRBV5-1 and TRBJ2-5; 13 nucleotides in the junction match TRBD2. The J call could be wrong; TRBJ2-7 is a better fit for the DNA end. The material sequenced was ileum tissue, taken 524 days after transplant. The receptor's source is a human patient who received an intestinal transplant, so some T cells may come from the graft donor. In nucleotide form, the sequence is TGCGCCAGCAGCACTAGCGGGGGGGCCGACGAGCAGTACTTC. The translation is CASSTSGGADEQYF.